The 25 T cell receptor beta chains reported below all come from one sample, sequenced in a study of T cell responses to AZD1222 COVID-19 vaccine. Using immunoSEQ multiplex PCR, the repertoire was profiled, and TCRdb retains in-frame clones only, with some absent. This table holds over 100,000 clones, roughly 86% found once. Specimen: peripheral blood, collected 28 days after the second AZD1222 dose. All receptors derive from an adult who received the AZD1222 COVID-19 vaccine.

The chain couples TRBV6-5 to TRBJ1-5, with D unresolved. The CDR3 is 13 residues long. Per the germline V gene, CDR1 is MNHEY and CDR2 is SVGAGI. V was cut by 6 bases and J by 3 bases, with 9 bases left in between. Here the CDR3 DNA reads TGTGCCAGCAGCCCGGGTCTCAATCAGCCCCAGCATTTT. It yields the protein CASSPGLNQPQHF.

CDR3 bases: TGTGCCAGCAGCGCCCGGGACAGTGGCGAGCAGTACTTC. Protein: CASSARDSGEQYF. This chain links TRBV9 with TRBJ2-7, with 7 bases matching TRBD1. Per germline, CDR1 SGDLS and CDR2 YYNGEE. This CDR3 is 13 amino acids long. V lost 3 bases, J lost 6 bases, and 6 bases stayed unmatched. Using reference TRBV9 and TRBJ2-7 for the parts outside the CDR3, the full variable domain is DSGVTQTPKHLITATGQRVTLRCSPRSGDLSVYWYQQSLDQGLQFLIQYYNGEERAKGNILERFSAQQFPDLHSELNLSSLELGDSALYFCASSARDSGEQYFGPGTRLTVT.

The chain has TRBV5-4 and TRBJ1-2; no firm D call. The V gene lost 0 bases and the J gene lost 0 bases, with 15 bases spanning the gap. The germline V gene has CDR1 SGHNT and CDR2 YYREEE (reference sequence). The CDR3 has 17 amino acids. In nucleotides, the CDR3 is TGTGCCAGCAGCTTGGAGCTAGGGAGGGCGACTAACTATGGCTACACCTTC. It is translated as CASSLELGRATNYGYTF.

The chain employs TRBV6-5 and TRBJ2-1; perhaps TRBD2 as D (6 bases). The CDR3 sequence is 15 residues long. Trimming took 2 bases from V and 4 from J, leaving 12 bases between them. Germline V gene lookup returns CDR1 MNHEY and CDR2 SVGAGI. CDR3 sequence (DNA): TGTGCCAGCAGTTACGGACTACCTGCTTACAATGAGCAGTTCTTC. Translating it yields CASSYGLPAYNEQFF.

The genes are TRBV7-2 and TRBJ2-6; D unclear. This CDR3 has 16 amino acids. The germline V gene encodes CDR1 SGHTA and CDR2 FQGNSA. Trimming pared 5 bases from V and 4 bases from J, leaving 15 bases between. For the CDR3, the DNA is TGTGCCAGCAGCCCGATTACCTCGTGGGGGGCCAACGTCCTGACTTTC. Protein sequence: CASSPITSWGANVLTF.

The genes are TRBV7-9 and TRBJ1-1, with D perhaps matching TRBD1 (6 bases). The V gene lost 1 base and the J gene lost 5 bases, with 23 bases spanning the gap. Germline V CDR1 and CDR2: SEHNR, FQNEAQ (reference sequence). This CDR3 spans 18 amino acids. CDR3 protein: CASSLGGIATGRLTEAFF. In nucleotides, the CDR3 is TGTGCCAGCAGCTTAGGGGGCATAGCTACAGGGCGGCTAACTGAAGCTTTCTTT.

CDR3 loop: CASSLRGSSGNTIYF. The CDR3 coding sequence is TGTGCCAGCAGCTTACGGGGGAGCTCTGGAAACACCATATATTTT. The gene calls are TRBV7-3 and TRBJ1-3, with TRBD1 as a possible D gene (5 bases). V lost 2 bases, J lost 0 bases, and 8 bases lay in between. Germline CDR1 reads SGHTA; CDR2 reads FQGTGA. The CDR3 extends over 15 amino acids.

The chain recombines TRBV9 with TRBJ2-5; TRBD1 agrees at 8 bases. The V and J ends lost 4 bases and 6 bases, in that order; junction bases with no gene match: 17. The CDR3 is made up of 17 amino acids. In germline, CDR1 is SGDLS, CDR2 YYNGEE. Here the CDR3 DNA reads TGTGCCAGCAGCATCAGCCCCGGGACAGGTACCCCCCAGACCCAGTACTTC. Amino acids: CASSISPGTGTPQTQYF.

CDR3 DNA sequence: TGTGCCGGTAGGGCCCTCTATGGCTACACCTTC. It is translated as CAGRALYGYTF. This rearrangement joins TRBV6-5 to TRBJ1-2; D is unclear. The CDR3 consists of 11 residues. Germline loops: CDR1 MNHEY, CDR2 SVGAGI. Trimming pared 11 bases from V and 4 bases from J, leaving 11 bases between.

V is TRBV28 and J is TRBJ2-2; D not resolved. Germline values: CDR1 MDHEN, CDR2 SYDVKM. V was pared by 11 bases and J by 2 bases, with 18 bases between. This CDR3 contains 15 residues. CDR3 sequence reads: CAASHPQRNTGELFF. The CDR3 nucleotides read TGTGCCGCATCCCACCCACAGAGAAACACCGGGGAGCTGTTTTTT. The variable domain in full, completed from reference TRBV28 and TRBJ2-2, reads DVKVTQSSRYLVKRTGEKVFLECVQDMDHENMFWYRQDPGLGLRLIYFSYDVKMKEKGDIPEGYSVSREKKERFSLILESASTNQTSMYLCAASHPQRNTGELFFGEGSRLTVL.

The rearrangement uses TRBV27 and TRBJ2-7; unclear D gene. The CDR3 loop spans 13 amino acids. Germline assignment: CDR1 MNHEY and CDR2 SMNVEV (reference sequence). Trimming cost V 4 bases and J 3 bases, with 10 bases left between them. CDR3 in DNA: TGTGCCAGCAGTTACGCTTCCAGCTACGAGCAGTACTTC. Its translation: CASSYASSYEQYF.

V is TRBV6-5 and J is TRBJ1-5, with a tentative D call TRBD1 (5 bases). CDR3 size: 14 residues. CDR1 is MNHEY and CDR2 is SVGAGI in the germline V gene. Deletions cut 0 bases from V and 5 bases from J, with 8 bases between. CDR3 in DNA: TGTGCCAGCAGTTACTCTTGGGGGGATCAGCCCCAGCATTTT. Its translation: CASSYSWGDQPQHF.

CDR3 loop: CASSLFDGQGNEQYF. The CDR3 DNA reads as TGTGCCAGCTCACTATTCGACGGACAGGGCAACGAGCAGTACTTC. The chain recombines TRBV18 with TRBJ2-7; 8 bases agree with TRBD1. J lost 5 bases, V lost 4 bases, and 10 bases had no gene match. Germline assignment: CDR1 KGHSH and CDR2 LQKENI. The CDR3 has 15 amino acids.

This chain links TRBV6-5 with TRBJ1-1; D is unclear. Germline lookup yields CDR1 MNHEY and CDR2 SVGAGI. The CDR3 consists of 15 residues. Trimming removed 0 bases from V and 2 bases from J, with 10 bases in between. The CDR3 reads CASSYSPGTNTEAFF. The CDR3 bases are TGTGCCAGCAGTTACTCGCCGGGTACCAACACTGAAGCTTTCTTT.

The CDR3, as DNA: TGTGCCAGCTCACCACCACTAGCTCGGGGCTACGAGCAGTACTTC. It is translated as CASSPPLARGYEQYF. The chain has TRBV18 and TRBJ2-7; the D gene is possibly TRBD2 (6 bases). Germline V lookup: CDR1 KGHSH, CDR2 LQKENI. The V gene lost 0 bases and the J gene lost 3 bases, with 12 bases spanning the gap. The CDR3 is 15 amino acids.

The chain has TRBV27 and TRBJ1-1; D may be TRBD1 (5 bases). The CDR3 is 15 amino acids. Trimming cost V 5 bases and J 0 bases, with 13 bases left between them. Germline values: CDR1 MNHEY, CDR2 SMNVEV (reference sequence). The CDR3, as DNA: TGTGCCAGCAGTCCTTTTTCAGGGATGAACACTGAAGCTTTCTTT. Amino acids: CASSPFSGMNTEAFF.

This chain uses TRBV6-7 with TRBJ1-4; TRBD1 might be the D (6 bases). TRBV6-7 is an ORF; its function is uncertain. There are 14 residues in the CDR3. The V end was cut by 4 bases, the J end by 7 bases, with 13 bases between. The CDR3 is CASSSQGDREKLFF. CDR3 sequence (DNA): TGTGCCAGCAGTTCACAGGGTGATCGTGAAAAACTGTTTTTT.

The chain recombines TRBV7-3 with TRBJ1-1, with D possibly TRBD1 on 5 matching bases. The germline CDR1 and CDR2 sequences are SGHTA and FQGTGA. V lost 4 bases and J lost 9, with 15 bases in between. This CDR3 spans 13 amino acids. CDR3 in amino acids: CASSSDSNGKAFF. CDR3 nucleotides: TGTGCCAGCAGCTCAGACAGTAACGGCAAAGCTTTCTTT. Full variable domain (outside the CDR3, taken from reference TRBV7-3 and TRBJ1-1): GAGVSQTPSNKVTEKGKYVELRCDPISGHTALYWYRQSLGQGPEFLIYFQGTGAADDSGLPNDRFFAVRPEGSVSTLKIQRTERGDSAVYLCASSSDSNGKAFFGQGTRLTVV.

The chain uses TRBV30 and TRBJ1-6, with D maybe TRBD1 (5 bases). The CDR3 has 16 amino acids. V was pared by 0 bases and J by 4 bases, with 13 bases between. Germline V gene sequence: CDR1 GTSNPN, CDR2 SVGIG (reference sequence). CDR3 nucleotides: TGTGCCTGGAGTGTACGTACGGGACCGTATAATTCACCCCTCCACTTT. Translation gives CAWSVRTGPYNSPLHF.

This chain links TRBV5-1 with TRBJ2-5; TRBD2 aligns across 7 bases. The CDR3 runs 16 residues. Germline loops: CDR1 SGHRS, CDR2 YFSETQ. Unmatched junction bases numbered 10, after V lost 0 bases and J lost 5 bases. The CDR3 coding sequence is TGCGCCAGCAGCTTGGGGCGGGGGAGCGTATGGGAGACCCAGTACTTC. Its protein is CASSLGRGSVWETQYF.

The chain uses TRBV7-3 and TRBJ2-2, with 9 bases lining up with TRBD2. The trim removed 2 bases at V and 5 bases at J, leaving 9 bases unmatched. The CDR3 contains 17 residues. Germline CDR1 and CDR2: SGHTA and FQGTGA. The CDR3 nucleotides are TGTGCCAGCAGCTTATTAGCGGGAGCCACGAGGACCGGGGAGCTGTTTTTT. It encodes CASSLLAGATRTGELFF.

This chain connects TRBV7-9 to TRBJ2-7; perhaps TRBD1 as D (5 bases). Between the trimmed V and J ends, which lost 2 bases and 7 bases, there was a span of 15 bases. The CDR3 is made up of 14 amino acids. CDR1 and CDR2 from the germline V gene are SEHNR and FQNEAQ (reference sequence). CDR3 amino acids: CASSLMVGAGEQYF. The CDR3 bases are TGTGCCAGCAGCTTAATGGTTGGGGCCGGAGAGCAGTACTTC.

The chain joins TRBV6-5 to TRBJ1-4, with TRBD1 matching 9 bases. J was trimmed by 5 bases and V by 0 bases; bases with no gene match: 4. This CDR3 is built from 16 residues. Germline V gene sequence: CDR1 MNHEY, CDR2 SVGAGI. CDR3 in DNA: TGTGCCAGCAGTTACTCGGCGGACAGGGGCAATGAAAAACTGTTTTTT. Residues: CASSYSADRGNEKLFF.

The rearrangement uses TRBV5-8 and TRBJ2-7; 7 bases match TRBD1. CDR1 and CDR2 from the germline V gene are SGHTS and YDEGEE. V lost 3 bases to trimming and J lost 3 bases; unmatched junction nucleotides: 3. The CDR3 loop spans 13 amino acids. The CDR3 loop is CASSYDRVYEQYF. The CDR3 region has the DNA TGTGCCAGCAGCTACGACAGGGTCTACGAGCAGTACTTC.

J is TRBJ1-2 and V is TRBV25-1; 9 bases match TRBD1. Germline CDR1 reads MGHDK; CDR2 reads SYGVNS. The trim removed 5 bases at V and 3 bases at J, leaving 13 bases unmatched. The CDR3 is 17 residues long. CDR3 loop: CASSPWGQGSLDYGYTF. DNA of the CDR3: TGTGCCAGCAGTCCCTGGGGACAGGGAAGTTTGGACTATGGCTACACCTTC.